The 17 T cell receptor beta chains presented below share a single source sample, sequenced in a study of blood T cell repertoires in COVID-19. The data were produced by immunoSEQ multiplex PCR, yet TCRdb's version contains in-frame clones alone and is incomplete. The data hold around 270,000 clones, with approximately 86% observed a single time. The sample was peripheral blood. The receptors originated from a middle-aged man who had recovered from COVID-19.

The chain uses TRBV18 and TRBJ1-2; D is ambiguous. This CDR3 is built from 16 residues. V lost 2 bases and J 4 bases, leaving 17 bases between the germline ends. CDR1 is KGHSH, CDR2 LQKENI, per germline. CDR3: CASSPTTGSAPYGYTF. The DNA for the CDR3 is TGTGCCAGCTCACCAACAACGGGGTCCGCACCCTATGGCTACACCTTC.

This clone was found once. The chain recombines TRBV10-2 with TRBJ2-5, with 7 bases lining up with TRBD2. The CDR3 totals 14 residues. Germline CDR1 WSHSY, CDR2 SAAADI. The ends lost 4 bases at V and 5 bases at J; junction bases unmatched: 7. In nucleotides, the CDR3 is TGCGCCAGCAGTGGAGCGGGGAGGGCGGAGACCCAGTACTTC. Its protein product is CASSGAGRAETQYF.

V and J are TRBV29-1 and TRBJ1-1; the match to TRBD1 covers 7 bases. This CDR3 contains 14 residues. J gave up 1 base and V 7 bases, and 9 bases lay outside the gene matches. Germline loops: CDR1 SQVTM, CDR2 ANQGSEA. The DNA of the CDR3 is TGCAGCGCTAGGACAGGTGGGGGGAACACTGAAGCTTTCTTT. Its translation: CSARTGGGNTEAFF.

V gene TRBV28 combines with J gene TRBJ2-1, with 9 bases matching TRBD2. V lost 5 bases, J lost 1 base, and 3 bases stayed unmatched. The CDR3 is made up of 15 amino acids. Per germline, CDR1 MDHEN and CDR2 SYDVKM. DNA for the CDR3: TGTGCCAGCAGTCCTAGCGGGACTTCCTACAATGAGCAGTTCTTC. As protein: CASSPSGTSYNEQFF.

The CDR3 DNA is TGTGCCAGCAGCTTGGACCGCGGCAATAATTCACCCCTCCACTTT. It is translated as CASSLDRGNNSPLHF. The chain recombines TRBV5-4 with TRBJ1-6; D uncertain. V shed 0 bases and J shed 5 bases, with 9 bases lying between them. CDR3 length: 15 amino acids. Germline V gene lookup returns CDR1 SGHNT and CDR2 YYREEE (reference sequence).

The rearrangement links TRBV7-3 to TRBJ2-6; the D gene is possibly TRBD1 (6 bases). V was cut by 8 bases and J by 0 bases, with 11 bases left in between. The V gene's germline CDR1 is SGHTA and CDR2 FQGTGA. CDR3 size: 15 residues. CDR3 coding DNA: TGTGCCAGCTCACAGGGAACCTCTGGGGCCAACGTCCTGACTTTC. Residues: CASSQGTSGANVLTF.

The rearrangement uses TRBV5-6 and TRBJ1-5, with D unresolved. CDR1 and CDR2 (germline): SGHDT, YYEEEE. The CDR3 extends over 15 amino acids. V shed 2 bases and J shed 0 bases, with 9 bases lying between them. The CDR3 DNA is TGTGCCAGCAGCTTCGGAGCATATAGCAATCAGCCCCAGCATTTT. It yields the protein CASSFGAYSNQPQHF.

V is TRBV5-4 and J is TRBJ2-3, with 8 bases matching TRBD2. V trimming: 4 bases; J trimming: 0 bases; junction bases outside the gene matches: 10. This CDR3 is 17 amino acids long. Germline assignment: CDR1 SGHNT and CDR2 YYREEE (reference sequence). CDR3 protein: CASSRSGGASSTDTQYF. The CDR3 DNA is TGTGCCAGCAGCCGAAGCGGGGGAGCGTCTAGCACAGATACGCAGTATTTT.

The rearrangement uses TRBV5-5 and TRBJ2-1, with 7 bases that match TRBD1. CDR1 SGHKS and CDR2 YYEKEE come from the germline V gene (reference sequence). Trimming took 4 bases from V and 7 from J; bases not matched to a gene: 8. This CDR3 contains 14 residues. CDR3 amino acids: CASSDRDSSNEQFF. Here the CDR3 DNA reads TGTGCCAGCAGCGACCGGGACAGTTCTAATGAGCAGTTCTTC. Complete variable domain (other parts from reference TRBV5-5 and TRBJ2-1): DAGVTQSPTHLIKTRGQQVTLRCSPISGHKSVSWYQQVLGQGPQFIFQYYEKEERGRGNFPDRFSARQFPNYSSELNVNALLLGDSALYLCASSDRDSSNEQFFGPGTRLTVL.

This clone came up once. DNA for the CDR3: TGTGCCAGTAACATGGCAGGAGGGGTGGGTAGCAATCAGCCCCAGCATTTT. Its translation is CASNMAGGVGSNQPQHF. This chain uses TRBV19 with TRBJ1-5, with a weak D call TRBD1 (5 bases). Germline-derived CDR1 and CDR2 are LNHDA and SQIVND (reference sequence). The CDR3 spans 17 residues. V was pared by 7 bases and J by 0 bases, with 19 bases between.

This clone was seen a single time. The chain uses TRBV6-1 and TRBJ2-3; D remains ambiguous. The CDR3 totals 12 residues. Per germline, CDR1 MNHNS and CDR2 SASEGT. The V and J ends lost 1 base and 9 bases respectively, with 8 bases between them. CDR3 amino acids: CASSEDLGTQYF. Written as DNA, the CDR3 is TGTGCCAGCAGTGAAGACCTAGGCACGCAGTATTTT.

The chain recombines TRBV6-2 or TRBV6-3 with TRBJ2-7; TRBD1 aligns across 7 bases. CDR3 length: 15 amino acids. J lost 5 bases, V lost 3 bases, and 10 bases had no gene match. The V gene's germline CDR1 is MNHEY and CDR2 SVGEGT. The CDR3 nucleotides read TGTGCCAGCAGTTATTTTCCGGGGACAGCCGACGAGCAGTACTTC. Its protein is CASSYFPGTADEQYF.

The table lists this clone with a count of one. This chain uses TRBV5-5 with TRBJ1-5, with 9 bases identical to TRBD1. The CDR3 has 15 residues. Germline V gene lookup returns CDR1 SGHKS and CDR2 YYEKEE (reference sequence). V shed 4 bases, J shed 4 bases, and the junction held 6 bases outside the gene matches. CDR3 nucleotide sequence: TGTGCCAGCAGCGATCCGGGACAGGGTAATCAGCCCCAGCATTTT. Encoded protein: CASSDPGQGNQPQHF.

The rearrangement joins TRBV29-1 to TRBJ1-2; 12 nucleotides match TRBD1. Per the germline V gene, CDR1 is SQVTM and CDR2 is ANQGSEA. V gave up 4 bases and J gave up 7 bases; unmatched junction bases: 13. The CDR3 totals 16 residues. CDR3 sequence (DNA): TGCAGCGTTGGCCCCGGGACAGGGGGCGAGGCTGGTGGCTACACCTTC. This sequence encodes CSVGPGTGGEAGGYTF.

The genes are TRBV19 and TRBJ2-3, with unresolved D. The germline V and J ends were trimmed by 4 bases and 4 bases, with 18 bases remaining between them. Germline-derived CDR1 and CDR2 are LNHDA and SQIVND (reference sequence). This CDR3 is built from 16 residues. CDR3 region: CASSTSAPGRADTQYF. The CDR3 bases are TGTGCCAGTAGTACCTCAGCGCCGGGTAGAGCAGATACGCAGTATTTT.

The V and J genes are TRBV6-2 or TRBV6-3 and TRBJ2-1; 10 bases are a match to TRBD2. The germline V gene encodes CDR1 MNHEY and CDR2 SVGEGT. CDR3 length equals 16 residues. The trim removed 5 bases at V and 4 bases at J, leaving 8 bases unmatched. In nucleotides, the CDR3 is TGTGCCAGCAGTGCCCTGGCTAGCGGGGGTTACAATGAGCAGTTCTTC. Translated: CASSALASGGYNEQFF.

V and J are TRBV2 and TRBJ1-6; 8 bases align to TRBD1. Germline V gene lookup returns CDR1 SNHLY and CDR2 FYNNEI. The trim removed 5 bases at V and 7 bases at J, leaving 7 bases unmatched. This CDR3 has 15 amino acids. The CDR3 DNA follows: TGTGCCAGCAGTAGTTACAGGGGGGGGAATTCACCCCTCCACTTT. Residues: CASSSYRGGNSPLHF.